Below are 11 T cell receptor beta chains sequenced from a single sample in a study of vaccination and CD4 T cells after COVID-19 (dated 2022 in TCRdb). Interpreted using the paper, the treatment or condition label stands for: approximately nine-day PBMC culture with coronavirus spike peptide pools or control peptides (ViraFEST assay). Library preparation used PCR. The data were produced on an Illumina iSeq 100. DNA from cultured CD4+ T cells was subjected to TCR sequencing with the Oncomine TCR Beta short-read assay at the Johns Hopkins FTIC core. TCRdb ran its own pipeline on the public reads, namely fastp trimming at Q25 and MiXCR clone calling, and kept in-frame beta chains. One record per CDR3 amino acid sequence lists the most common genes and DNA. This sample gives some 11,000 distinct CDR3 sequences in total; about 28% of them show up just once. Clones ranked in the top ten supply roughly 9.2% of the sample.

Their specific antigens are unknown. The source material was CD4+ T cells from blood, cultured in vitro. The receptors were sampled from a human donor who had recovered from COVID-19.

The chain has TRBV28 and TRBJ2-7, with a weak D call TRBD1 (6 bases). The CDR3 consists of 13 residues. The germline V and J ends were trimmed by 6 bases and 2 bases, with 11 bases remaining between them. Looked up from germline, CDR1 is MDHEN and CDR2 is SYDVKM. CDR3 bases: TGTGCCAGCAGGTTGACAGGAACCTACGAGCAGTACTTC. The encoded protein is CASRLTGTYEQYF. The variable domain in full, completed from reference TRBV28 and TRBJ2-7, reads DVKVTQSSRYLVKRTGEKVFLECVQDMDHENMFWYRQDPGLGLRLIYFSYDVKMKEKGDIPEGYSVSREKKERFSLILESASTNQTSMYLCASRLTGTYEQYFGPGTRLTVT.

This clonotype came up a few times. This chain uses TRBV27 with TRBJ1-1, with 8 bases aligning to TRBD1. Germline CDR1 is MNHEY and CDR2 is SMNVEV (reference sequence). Germline trimming cut 5 bases from V and 5 bases from J; bases unmatched to any gene: 10. The CDR3 loop spans 15 amino acids. CDR3 sequence: CASSPYRGISTEAFF. Here the CDR3 DNA reads TGTGCCAGCAGTCCCTACAGGGGGATCTCGACTGAAGCTTTCTTT.

The V call is TRBV5-6, the J call TRBJ1-1, with D maybe TRBD1 (6 bases). Germline CDR1 is SGHDT and CDR2 is YYEEEE. The CDR3 length is 13 residues. Trimming cost V 5 bases and J 5 bases, with 13 bases left between them. The CDR3 DNA is TGTGCCAGCAGTGCGGACAGTGCAACTGAAGCTTTCTTT. Its protein product is CASSADSATEAFF. The whole variable domain, remainder taken from reference TRBV5-6 and TRBJ1-1, is DAGVTQSPTHLIKTRGQQVTLRCSPKSGHDTVSWYQQALGQGPQFIFQYYEEEERQRGNFPDRFSGHQFPNYSSELNVNALLLGDSALYLCASSADSATEAFFGQGTRLTVV.

This clonotype was seen a handful of times. J is TRBJ2-3 and V is TRBV11-3; 8 positions match TRBD2. V was pared by 2 bases and J by 2 bases, with 6 bases of the junction left unmatched. Per germline, CDR1 SGHNT and CDR2 YENEEA. The CDR3 length is 16 residues. CDR3 protein: CASSLLRGGSTDTQYF. CDR3 nucleotides: TGTGCCAGCAGCTTACTTCGGGGGGGCTCCACAGATACGCAGTATTTT.

This clonotype was counted a few times. CDR3 nucleotide sequence: TGTGCCAGCAGCTTTAGCCCGACGGTTAACAATGAGCAGTTCTTC. Translated: CASSFSPTVNNEQFF. The chain has TRBV7-6 and TRBJ2-1, with no clear D. Trimming cost V 3 bases and J 5 bases, with 14 bases left between them. The CDR3 length is 15 residues. CDR1 and CDR2 from the germline V gene are SGHVS and FNYEAQ.

The J gene is TRBJ2-6, the V gene TRBV24-1; D is ambiguous. Deletions cut 1 base from V and 4 bases from J, with 7 bases between. Germline V CDR1 and CDR2: KGHDR, SFDVKD. CDR3 length: 15 amino acids. This CDR3 is CATSDFGRGANVLTF. Here the CDR3 DNA reads TGTGCCACCAGTGATTTTGGCAGGGGGGCCAACGTCCTGACTTTC.

This clonotype was seen more than once but under ten times. The chain joins TRBV15 to TRBJ2-3; D unresolved. The V end lost 3 bases, the J end lost 3 bases, and 4 bases lay between the germline ends. Germline CDR1 is LNHNV and CDR2 is YYDKDF (reference sequence). There are 12 residues in the CDR3. CDR3 sequence: CATSRGTDTQYF. In nucleotides, the CDR3 is TGTGCCACCAGCAGGGGAACAGATACGCAGTATTTT.

This clonotype was recorded a few times. The chain carries TRBV6-1 and TRBJ1-5; D gene ambiguous. The length of the CDR3 is 13 residues. Per germline, CDR1 MNHNS and CDR2 SASEGT. Trimming left V 6 bases short and J 4 bases short, with 10 bases between. CDR3 in amino acids: CASSRAGNQPQHF. Here the CDR3 DNA reads TGTGCCAGCAGCCGTGCCGGAAATCAGCCCCAGCATTTT.

The chain is built from TRBV7-2 and TRBJ2-1; D not resolved. CDR3 length equals 12 residues. Trimming left V 8 bases short and J 3 bases short, with 8 bases between. Looked up from germline, CDR1 is SGHTA and CDR2 is FQGNSA. CDR3 protein: CASSLLYNEQFF. Written as DNA, the CDR3 is TGTGCCAGCTCCTTACTCTACAATGAGCAGTTCTTC.

V gene TRBV11-1 combines with J gene TRBJ1-2; D gene uncertain. This CDR3 comprises 12 residues. V was trimmed by 5 bases and J by 7 bases, leaving 11 bases between them. Germline CDR1 SGHAT, CDR2 FQDESV (reference sequence). The CDR3 DNA reads TGTGCCAGCAGCATACGGGGAGGTGGCTACACCTTC. Its translation: CASSIRGGGYTF.

This chain joins TRBV7-2 and TRBJ2-7, with TRBD2 identical over 9 bases. Germline V gene sequence: CDR1 SGHTA, CDR2 FQGNSA. CDR3 size: 13 residues. The ends lost 5 bases at V and 7 bases at J; junction bases unmatched: 6. CDR3 coding DNA: TGTGCCAGCAGCCTTGGGACTAGCTTTGAGCAGTACTTC. Its protein is CASSLGTSFEQYF.